Detailed here is one T cell receptor beta chain. Its antigen is as yet unknown. The data stem from a study of T cells in localized non-small cell lung cancer. Profiling relied on immunoSEQ multiplex PCR, and the TCRdb table lists in-frame clones only, not all of them. The sample contains some 14,000 clones, approximately 90% of which appear only once. Trimming pared 4 bases from V and 3 bases from J, leaving 5 bases between. The CDR3 runs 12 residues. Looked up from germline, CDR1 is SGHTA and CDR2 is FQGTGA. Study-wide points: For the top 100 tumor clones, a median roughly 55 also appeared in adjacent lung. Sequencing, confined to only one tumor region, leaves heterogeneity possible. Uninvolved nearby lung showed the greatest T cell clonality, exceeding that found in tumor.

The V call is TRBV7-3, the J call TRBJ2-3; TRBD2 might be the D (5 bases). This sample comprised peripheral blood mononuclear cells, obtained before any cancer treatment. The sequence was obtained from a man aged 40 to 70 with stage III lung adenocarcinoma. CDR3 sequence: CASSSGTDTQYF. In DNA form, the CDR3 reads TGTGCCAGCAGCTCGGGGACAGATACGCAGTATTTT.